This entry lists 14 T cell receptor beta chains sequenced from one sample in a study of T cell responses to AZD1222 COVID-19 vaccine. Generated by immunoSEQ multiplex PCR, the TCRdb table keeps only in-frame clones and is missing some. The table includes roughly 110,000 clones, 80% to 85% detected once. The sequenced sample was peripheral blood, obtained on day 0 of AZD1222 vaccination. The receptors shown here come from an adult in good health.

J is TRBJ1-1 and V is TRBV7-3, with D maybe TRBD1 (5 bases). Germline CDR1 reads SGHTA; CDR2 reads FQGTGA. The V end lost 4 bases, the J end lost 1 base, and 7 bases lay between the germline ends. The CDR3 is made up of 13 amino acids. The CDR3 region is CASSSDTNTEAFF. The CDR3 nucleotides are TGTGCCAGCAGCTCGGACACGAACACTGAAGCTTTCTTT.

The chain recombines TRBV28 with TRBJ2-3; TRBD2 aligns across 7 bases. The CDR3 has 15 amino acids. After removal of 7 bases from V and 4 bases from J, the junction contained 11 bases not matched to a gene. Looked up from germline, CDR1 is MDHEN and CDR2 is SYDVKM. CDR3 DNA sequence: TGTGCCAGCACCTTGGGTGGCGGGAGAGCAGATACGCAGTATTTT. Protein product: CASTLGGGRADTQYF.

The table lists this clone with a count of one. This chain uses TRBV2 with TRBJ2-2; D may be TRBD1 (5 bases). The length of the CDR3 is 14 residues. Trimming shortened V by 6 bases and J by 1 base, and 9 bases separated the two germline ends. Germline lookup yields CDR1 SNHLY and CDR2 FYNNEI. The CDR3 is CASSRQKNTGELFF. As DNA, the CDR3 is TGTGCCAGCAGCCGACAGAAGAACACCGGGGAGCTGTTTTTT.

In nucleotides, the CDR3 is TGTGCCAGTAGTTCTACAGGGAGCTCCTATAATTCACCCCTCCACTTT. Its protein is CASSSTGSSYNSPLHF. The rearrangement joins TRBV19 to TRBJ1-6; tentatively, D is TRBD1 (6 bases). The V gene's germline CDR1 is LNHDA and CDR2 SQIVND (reference sequence). Trimming stripped 5 bases from V and 0 bases from J, with 11 bases between. The CDR3 has 16 residues.

The rearrangement links TRBV11-2 to TRBJ1-3; 8 positions match TRBD1. Germline V gene sequence: CDR1 SGHAT, CDR2 FQNNGV. The CDR3 runs to 14 residues. V trimming: 5 bases; J trimming: 4 bases; junction bases outside the gene matches: 4. CDR3: CASSRQGSGNTIYF. Written as DNA, the CDR3 is TGTGCCAGCAGCCGACAGGGGTCGGGAAACACCATATATTTT.

The rearrangement uses TRBV7-9 and TRBJ2-1; possible D gene TRBD2, 6 bases. The germline V and J ends were trimmed by 0 bases and 10 bases, with 16 bases remaining between them. CDR1 is SEHNR, CDR2 FQNEAQ, per germline (reference sequence). CDR3 length: 15 residues. The DNA for the CDR3 is TGTGCCAGCAGCTTAGCGGGACTCCTACGACGGGAGCAGTTCTTC. This encodes CASSLAGLLRREQFF.

The rearrangement links TRBV28 to TRBJ1-3; 11 bases align to TRBD1. V lost 5 bases and J lost 3; bases outside the gene matches: 6. Germline CDR1 and CDR2: MDHEN and SYDVKM. There are 16 residues in the CDR3. The CDR3 DNA reads TGTGCCAGCAGTGACCCGGGACAGGGGGGTGGAAACACCATATATTTT. This encodes CASSDPGQGGGNTIYF.

V gene TRBV5-1 combines with J gene TRBJ2-1; D is unclear. The CDR3 extends over 15 amino acids. Germline CDR1 is SGHRS and CDR2 is YFSETQ. The V gene lost 0 bases and the J gene lost 3 bases, with 10 bases spanning the gap. The CDR3 here is CASSLVLADYNEQFF. CDR3 bases: TGCGCCAGCAGCTTGGTTCTGGCAGACTACAATGAGCAGTTCTTC.

The V call is TRBV7-8, the J call TRBJ1-5; 8 nucleotides match TRBD1. The germline V gene has CDR1 SGHVS and CDR2 FQNEAQ. V lost 3 bases and J lost 5; bases outside the gene matches: 3. The CDR3 is 14 residues long. Here the CDR3 DNA reads TGTGCCAGCAGCTTCACAGGGGGTGATCAGCCCCAGCATTTT. Protein: CASSFTGGDQPQHF.

The chain uses TRBV6-1 and TRBJ1-4, with D tentatively TRBD1 (5 bases). Germline-derived CDR1 and CDR2 are MNHNS and SASEGT. This CDR3 spans 15 amino acids. Trimming took off 4 bases at V and 6 bases at J, with 15 bases between the two ends. The CDR3, as DNA: TGTGCCAGCAGTGGAGCGGCAGCGGGGGATGAAAAACTGTTTTTT. It encodes CASSGAAAGDEKLFF.

This rearrangement joins TRBV29-1 to TRBJ1-2; 8 nucleotides line up with TRBD1. This CDR3 region has 14 residues. V was pared by 3 bases and J by 4 bases, with 7 bases of the junction left unmatched. CDR1 is SQVTM, CDR2 ANQGSEA, per germline. The CDR3 region has the DNA TGCAGCGTTGACGACTCCGGGACAGGCTATGGCTACACCTTC. The encoded protein is CSVDDSGTGYGYTF.

V and J are TRBV5-1 and TRBJ2-2; no clear D gene. The CDR3 totals 15 residues. Between the trimmed V and J ends, which lost 0 bases and 3 bases, there was a span of 9 bases. Germline CDR1 and CDR2: SGHRS and YFSETQ. CDR3 nucleotide sequence: TGCGCCAGCAGCTTGGGTACAGTTTACACCGGGGAGCTGTTTTTT. It yields the protein CASSLGTVYTGELFF.

This sequence joins TRBV19 and TRBJ1-2; 9 bases agree with TRBD1. CDR3 size: 17 residues. Trimming took 1 base from V and 5 from J; bases not matched to a gene: 11. Per the germline V gene, CDR1 is LNHDA and CDR2 is SQIVND (reference sequence). The CDR3 here is CASSIGAGQGKPYGYTF. CDR3 DNA sequence: TGTGCCAGTAGTATAGGTGCCGGACAGGGGAAACCTTATGGCTACACCTTC.

V gene TRBV7-2 combines with J gene TRBJ1-2; D uncertain. The germline V gene encodes CDR1 SGHTA and CDR2 FQGNSA. This CDR3 comprises 14 residues. With 2 bases removed from V and 4 bases from J, the gap between germline ends came to 11 bases. CDR3 amino acids: CASSLSYSPYGYTF. The CDR3 bases are TGTGCCAGCAGCTTAAGTTACAGCCCCTATGGCTACACCTTC.